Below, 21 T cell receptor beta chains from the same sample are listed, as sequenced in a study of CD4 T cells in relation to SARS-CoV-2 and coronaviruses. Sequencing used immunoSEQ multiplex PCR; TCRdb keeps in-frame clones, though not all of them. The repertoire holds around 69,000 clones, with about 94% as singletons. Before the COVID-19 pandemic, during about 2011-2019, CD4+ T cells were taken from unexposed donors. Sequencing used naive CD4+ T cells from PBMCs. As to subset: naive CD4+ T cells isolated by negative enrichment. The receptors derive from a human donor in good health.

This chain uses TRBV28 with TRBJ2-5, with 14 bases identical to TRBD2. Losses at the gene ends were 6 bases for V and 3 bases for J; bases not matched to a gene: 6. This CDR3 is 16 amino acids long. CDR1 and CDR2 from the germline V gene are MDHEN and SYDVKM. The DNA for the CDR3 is TGTGCCAGCAGACGACTAGCGGGAGGGCCAAAAGAGACCCAGTACTTC. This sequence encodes CASRRLAGGPKETQYF. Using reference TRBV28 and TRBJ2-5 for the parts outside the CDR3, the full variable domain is DVKVTQSSRYLVKRTGEKVFLECVQDMDHENMFWYRQDPGLGLRLIYFSYDVKMKEKGDIPEGYSVSREKKERFSLILESASTNQTSMYLCASRRLAGGPKETQYFGPGTRLLVL.

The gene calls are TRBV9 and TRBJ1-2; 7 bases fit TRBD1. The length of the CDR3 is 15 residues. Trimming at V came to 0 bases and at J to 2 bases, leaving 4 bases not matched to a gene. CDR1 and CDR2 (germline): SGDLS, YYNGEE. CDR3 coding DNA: TGTGCCAGCAGCGTAGTGGGACAGCGGAACTATGGCTACACCTTC. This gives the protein CASSVVGQRNYGYTF.

CDR3 sequence: CASSLSEQRYEQYF. The CDR3 DNA sequence: TGCGCCAGCAGCTTGAGTGAACAAAGATACGAGCAGTACTTC. The chain joins TRBV5-1 to TRBJ2-7; no firm D call. The CDR3 extends over 14 amino acids. Between the trimmed V and J ends, which lost 1 base and 4 bases, there was a span of 12 bases. Per the germline V gene, CDR1 is SGHRS and CDR2 is YFSETQ.

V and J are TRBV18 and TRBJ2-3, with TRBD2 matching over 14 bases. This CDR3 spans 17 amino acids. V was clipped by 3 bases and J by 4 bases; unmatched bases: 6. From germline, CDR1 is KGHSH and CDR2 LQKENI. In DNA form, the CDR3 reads TGTGCCAGCTCACCTTTAAGGACTAGCGGGAGGTCAGATACGCAGTATTTT. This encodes CASSPLRTSGRSDTQYF.

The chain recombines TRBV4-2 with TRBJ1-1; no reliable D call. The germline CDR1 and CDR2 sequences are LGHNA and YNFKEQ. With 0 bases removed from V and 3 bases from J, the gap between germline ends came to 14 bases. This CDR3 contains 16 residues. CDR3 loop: CASSQDATAGYTEAFF. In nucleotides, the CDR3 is TGTGCCAGCAGCCAAGATGCCACAGCGGGATACACTGAAGCTTTCTTT.

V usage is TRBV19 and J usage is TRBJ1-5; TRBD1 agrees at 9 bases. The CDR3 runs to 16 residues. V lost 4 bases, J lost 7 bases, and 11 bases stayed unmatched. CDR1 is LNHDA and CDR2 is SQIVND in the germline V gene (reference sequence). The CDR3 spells CASSTGPGQGRQPQHF. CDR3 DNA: TGTGCCAGTAGTACAGGTCCGGGACAGGGTCGCCAGCCCCAGCATTTT.

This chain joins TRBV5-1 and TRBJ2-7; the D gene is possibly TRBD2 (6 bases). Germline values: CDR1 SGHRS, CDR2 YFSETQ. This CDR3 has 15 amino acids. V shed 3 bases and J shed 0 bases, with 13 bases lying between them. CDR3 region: CASSSGEATSYEQYF. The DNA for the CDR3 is TGCGCCAGCAGCTCCGGGGAGGCAACCTCCTACGAGCAGTACTTC.

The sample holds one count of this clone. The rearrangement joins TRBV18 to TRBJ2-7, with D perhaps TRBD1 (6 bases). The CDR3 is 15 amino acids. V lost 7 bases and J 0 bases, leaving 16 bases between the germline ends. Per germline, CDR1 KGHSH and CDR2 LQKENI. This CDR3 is CASCIGPGASYEQYF. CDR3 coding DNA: TGTGCCAGCTGCATTGGGCCAGGGGCCTCCTACGAGCAGTACTTC.

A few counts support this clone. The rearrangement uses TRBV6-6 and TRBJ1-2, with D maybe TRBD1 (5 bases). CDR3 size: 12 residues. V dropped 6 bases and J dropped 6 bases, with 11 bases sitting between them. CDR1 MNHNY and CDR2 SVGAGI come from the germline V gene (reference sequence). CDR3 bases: TGTGCCAGCAGATCAGGGTTACATGGCTACACCTTC. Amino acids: CASRSGLHGYTF.

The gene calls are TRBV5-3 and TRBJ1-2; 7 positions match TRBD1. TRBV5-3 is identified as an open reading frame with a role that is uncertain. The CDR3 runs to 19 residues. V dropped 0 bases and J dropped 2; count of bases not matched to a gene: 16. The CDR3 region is CARSLGEGDSQRENYGYTF. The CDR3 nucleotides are TGTGCCAGAAGCTTGGGGGAGGGGGACAGTCAAAGAGAGAACTATGGCTACACCTTC.

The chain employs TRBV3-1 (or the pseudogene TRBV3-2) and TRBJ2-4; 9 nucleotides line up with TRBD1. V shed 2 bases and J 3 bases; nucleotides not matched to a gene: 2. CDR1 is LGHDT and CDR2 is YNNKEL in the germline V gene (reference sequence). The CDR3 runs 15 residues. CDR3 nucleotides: TGTGCCAGCAGCCAAACAGGGGGCGGCAAAAACATTCAGTACTTC. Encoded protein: CASSQTGGGKNIQYF.

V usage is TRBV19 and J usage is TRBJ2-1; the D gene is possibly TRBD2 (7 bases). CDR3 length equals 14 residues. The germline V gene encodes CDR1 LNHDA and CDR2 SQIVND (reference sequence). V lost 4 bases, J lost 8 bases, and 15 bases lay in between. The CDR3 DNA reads TGTGCCAGTAGTAAGGGGCGGGGGCCGGATGAGCAGTTCTTC. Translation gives CASSKGRGPDEQFF.

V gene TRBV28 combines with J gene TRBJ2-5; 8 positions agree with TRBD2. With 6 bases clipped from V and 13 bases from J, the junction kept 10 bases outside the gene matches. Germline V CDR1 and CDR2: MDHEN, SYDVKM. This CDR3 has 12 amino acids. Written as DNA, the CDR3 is TGTGCCAGCAGACCCGGGGGGGACACCGGGTACTTC. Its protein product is CASRPGGDTGYF.

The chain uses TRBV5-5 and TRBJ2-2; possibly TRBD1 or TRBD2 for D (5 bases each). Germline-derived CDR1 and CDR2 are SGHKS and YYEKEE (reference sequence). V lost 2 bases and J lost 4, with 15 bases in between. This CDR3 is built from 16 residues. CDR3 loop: CASSFLRGAGTGELFF. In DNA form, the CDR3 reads TGTGCCAGCAGCTTTCTCCGGGGCGCGGGCACCGGGGAGCTGTTTTTT. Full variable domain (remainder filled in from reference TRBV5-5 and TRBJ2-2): DAGVTQSPTHLIKTRGQQVTLRCSPISGHKSVSWYQQVLGQGPQFIFQYYEKEERGRGNFPDRFSARQFPNYSSELNVNALLLGDSALYLCASSFLRGAGTGELFFGEGSRLTVL.

The CDR3 protein is CASMRSREKLFF. The CDR3 DNA sequence: TGTGCCAGCATGCGTTCTCGTGAAAAACTGTTTTTT. The chain recombines TRBV2 with TRBJ1-4; D not certain. With 7 bases removed from V and 7 bases from J, the gap between germline ends came to 10 bases. The CDR3 length is 12 residues. Germline lookup yields CDR1 SNHLY and CDR2 FYNNEI.

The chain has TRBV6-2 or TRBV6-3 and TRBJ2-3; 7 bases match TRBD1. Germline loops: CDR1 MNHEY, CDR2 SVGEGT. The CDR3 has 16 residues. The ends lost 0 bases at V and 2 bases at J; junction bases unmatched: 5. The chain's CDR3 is CASSYSFEGATDTQYF. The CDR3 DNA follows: TGTGCCAGCAGTTACTCATTCGAGGGGGCCACAGATACGCAGTATTTT.

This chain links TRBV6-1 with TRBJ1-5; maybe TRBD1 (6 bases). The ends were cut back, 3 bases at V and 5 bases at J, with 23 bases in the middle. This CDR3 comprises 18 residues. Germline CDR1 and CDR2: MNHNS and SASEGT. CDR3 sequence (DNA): TGTGCCAGCAGTGACGGGAACAAAGGTGGGGGCAGGTATCAGCCCCAGCATTTT. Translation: CASSDGNKGGGRYQPQHF.

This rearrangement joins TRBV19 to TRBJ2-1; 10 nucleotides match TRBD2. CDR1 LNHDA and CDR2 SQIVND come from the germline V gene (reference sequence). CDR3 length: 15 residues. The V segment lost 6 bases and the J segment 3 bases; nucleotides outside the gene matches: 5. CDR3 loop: CASRKLAGNYNEQFF. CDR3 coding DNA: TGTGCCAGTAGGAAACTAGCGGGAAACTACAATGAGCAGTTCTTC.

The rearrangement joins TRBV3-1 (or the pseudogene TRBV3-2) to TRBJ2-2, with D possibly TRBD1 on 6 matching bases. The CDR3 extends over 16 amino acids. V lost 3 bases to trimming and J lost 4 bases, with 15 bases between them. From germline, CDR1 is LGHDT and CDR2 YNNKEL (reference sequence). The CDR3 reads CASSQPRGIGTGELFF. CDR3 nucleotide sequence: TGTGCCAGCAGCCAGCCGAGGGGGATCGGCACCGGGGAGCTGTTTTTT.

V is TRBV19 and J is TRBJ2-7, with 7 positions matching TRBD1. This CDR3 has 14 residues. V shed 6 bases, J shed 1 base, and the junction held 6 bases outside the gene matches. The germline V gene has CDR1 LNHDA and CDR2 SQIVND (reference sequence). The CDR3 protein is CASRRDRDSYEQYF. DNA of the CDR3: TGTGCCAGTAGGAGAGACAGGGATTCCTACGAGCAGTACTTC.

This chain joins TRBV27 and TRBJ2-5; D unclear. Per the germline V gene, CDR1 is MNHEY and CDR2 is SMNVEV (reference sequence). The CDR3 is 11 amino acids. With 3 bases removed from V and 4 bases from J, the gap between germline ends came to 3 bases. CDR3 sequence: CASSFRETQYF. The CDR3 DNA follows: TGTGCCAGCAGTTTTAGAGAGACCCAGTACTTC.